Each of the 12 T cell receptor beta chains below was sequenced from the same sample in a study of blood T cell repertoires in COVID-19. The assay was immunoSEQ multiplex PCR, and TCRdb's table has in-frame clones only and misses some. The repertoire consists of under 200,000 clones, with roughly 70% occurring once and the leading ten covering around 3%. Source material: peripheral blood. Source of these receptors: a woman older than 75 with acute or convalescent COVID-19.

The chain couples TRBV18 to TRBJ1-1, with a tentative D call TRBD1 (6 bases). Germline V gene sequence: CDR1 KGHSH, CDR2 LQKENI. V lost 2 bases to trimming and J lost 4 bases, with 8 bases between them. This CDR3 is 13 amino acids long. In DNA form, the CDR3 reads TGTGCCAGCTCACCATCAGGGGTCACTGAAGCTTTCTTT. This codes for CASSPSGVTEAFF.

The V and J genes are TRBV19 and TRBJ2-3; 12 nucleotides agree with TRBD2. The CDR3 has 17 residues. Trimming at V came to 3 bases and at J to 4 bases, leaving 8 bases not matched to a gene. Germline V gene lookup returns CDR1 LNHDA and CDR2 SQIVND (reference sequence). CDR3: CASSILGLAGGSDTQYF. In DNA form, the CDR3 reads TGTGCCAGTAGTATCCTGGGGCTAGCGGGAGGGTCAGATACGCAGTATTTT.

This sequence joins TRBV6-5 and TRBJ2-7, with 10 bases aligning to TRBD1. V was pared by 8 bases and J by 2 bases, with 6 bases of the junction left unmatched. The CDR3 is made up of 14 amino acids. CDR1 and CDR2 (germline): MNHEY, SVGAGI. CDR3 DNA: TGTGCCAGCTCATACGGACAGGGGGCCTACGAGCAGTACTTC. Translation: CASSYGQGAYEQYF.

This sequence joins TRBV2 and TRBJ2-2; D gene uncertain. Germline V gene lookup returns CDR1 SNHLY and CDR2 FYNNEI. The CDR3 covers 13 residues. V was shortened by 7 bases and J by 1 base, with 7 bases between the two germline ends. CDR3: CASTFMNTGELFF. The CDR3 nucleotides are TGTGCCAGCACTTTTATGAACACCGGGGAGCTGTTTTTT.

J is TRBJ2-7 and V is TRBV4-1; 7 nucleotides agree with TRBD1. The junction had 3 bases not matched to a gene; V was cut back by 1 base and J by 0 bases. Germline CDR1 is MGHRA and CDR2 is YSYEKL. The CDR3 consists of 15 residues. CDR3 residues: CASSQGQGNSYEQYF. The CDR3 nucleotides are TGCGCCAGCAGCCAAGGACAGGGAAACTCCTACGAGCAGTACTTC.

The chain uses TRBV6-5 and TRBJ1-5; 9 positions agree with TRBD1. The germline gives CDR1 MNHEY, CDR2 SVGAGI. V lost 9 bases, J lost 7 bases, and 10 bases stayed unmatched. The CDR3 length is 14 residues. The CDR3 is CASYWTGAGQPQHF. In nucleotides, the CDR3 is TGTGCCAGTTACTGGACAGGGGCCGGCCAGCCCCAGCATTTT.

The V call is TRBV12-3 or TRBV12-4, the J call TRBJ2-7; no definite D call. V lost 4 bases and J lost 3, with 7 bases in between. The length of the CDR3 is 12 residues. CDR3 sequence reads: CASSSSLYEQYF. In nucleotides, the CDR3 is TGTGCCAGCAGTTCCAGTCTCTACGAGCAGTACTTC.

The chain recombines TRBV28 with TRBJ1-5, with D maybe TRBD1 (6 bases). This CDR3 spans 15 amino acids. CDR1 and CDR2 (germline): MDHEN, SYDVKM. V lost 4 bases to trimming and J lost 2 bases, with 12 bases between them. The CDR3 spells CASSSGGQRNQPQHF. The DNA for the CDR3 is TGTGCCAGCAGTTCTGGAGGACAGCGCAATCAGCCCCAGCATTTT.

CDR3: CASSPTGNYEQYF. DNA of the CDR3: TGTGCCAGTAGCCCCACGGGGAACTACGAGCAGTACTTC. This chain joins TRBV19 and TRBJ2-7; D might be TRBD2 (5 bases). This CDR3 contains 13 residues. Germline V gene lookup returns CDR1 LNHDA and CDR2 SQIVND (reference sequence). V gave up 6 bases and J gave up 3 bases, with 12 bases separating them.

The DNA for the CDR3 is TGTGCCAGCAGTAGACAGGGGGAATATCAGCCCCAGCATTTT. This gives the protein CASSRQGEYQPQHF. The J gene is TRBJ1-5, the V gene TRBV7-2; 9 bases map to TRBD1. The CDR3 is made up of 14 amino acids. Trimming took 6 bases from V and 5 from J; bases not matched to a gene: 5. Germline V gene sequence: CDR1 SGHTA, CDR2 FQGNSA.

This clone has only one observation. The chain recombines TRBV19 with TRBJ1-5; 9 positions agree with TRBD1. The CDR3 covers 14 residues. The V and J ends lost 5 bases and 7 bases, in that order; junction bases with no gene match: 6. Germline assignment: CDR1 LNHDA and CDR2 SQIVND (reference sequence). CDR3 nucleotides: TGTGCCAGTAGTCCCGGGACAGGGCGGCAGCCCCAGCATTTT. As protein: CASSPGTGRQPQHF.

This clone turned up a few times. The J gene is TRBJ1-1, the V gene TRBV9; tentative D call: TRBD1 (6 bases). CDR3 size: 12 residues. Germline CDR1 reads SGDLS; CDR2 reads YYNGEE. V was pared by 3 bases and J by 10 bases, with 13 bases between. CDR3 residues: CASSAQGHGAFF. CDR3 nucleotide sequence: TGTGCCAGCAGCGCGCAGGGACATGGAGCTTTCTTT.